This entry lists 9 T cell receptor beta chains sequenced from one sample in a study of OX40 agonist ivuxolimab in advanced cancers. Profiled with immunoSEQ multiplex PCR; TCRdb holds only in-frame clones, not every one. The sample shows about 48,000 clones, 65% to 85% of them seen only once. This specimen was CD4+ or CD8+ T cells sorted from blood, taken in a trial of the OX40 agonist ivuxolimab. These receptors were taken from an adult with an advanced solid tumor such as melanoma, head and neck, liver or kidney cancer.

This clone was counted once. This rearrangement joins TRBV7-9 to TRBJ2-1, with 7 bases lining up with TRBD2. The V gene's germline CDR1 is SEHNR and CDR2 FQNEAQ (reference sequence). V lost 5 bases, J lost 2 bases, and 12 bases stayed unmatched. The CDR3 runs 17 residues. The CDR3 loop is CASSPSTTGGTYNEQFF. CDR3 sequence (DNA): TGTGCCAGCAGCCCATCAACGACGGGGGGAACCTACAATGAGCAGTTCTTC.

The chain carries TRBV7-2 and TRBJ1-5, with unresolved D. The CDR3 contains 12 residues. The germline V gene encodes CDR1 SGHTA and CDR2 FQGNSA. Trimming took 2 bases from V and 3 from J, leaving 2 bases between them. The DNA of the CDR3 is TGTGCCAGCAGCTTATCCAATCAGCCCCAGCATTTT. This sequence encodes CASSLSNQPQHF. The whole variable domain, remainder taken from reference TRBV7-2 and TRBJ1-5, is GAGVSQSPSNKVTEKGKDVELRCDPISGHTALYWYRQSLGQGLEFLIYFQGNSAPDKSGLPSDRFSAERTGGSVSTLTIQRTQQEDSAVYLCASSLSNQPQHFGDGTRLSIL.

J is TRBJ2-2 and V is TRBV6-6, with unresolved D. Germline assignment: CDR1 MNHNY and CDR2 SVGAGI (reference sequence). V lost 2 bases to trimming and J lost 4 bases, with 14 bases between them. The CDR3 has 16 amino acids. The CDR3 coding sequence is TGTGCCAGCAGTTACGCCTGGGTGACGGGCACCGGGGAGCTGTTTTTT. Protein sequence: CASSYAWVTGTGELFF.

Details on this clone: This CDR3 is also generated by other DNA sequences in the sample. This chain links TRBV6-5 with TRBJ1-2; D is undetermined. Germline CDR1 reads MNHEY; CDR2 reads SVGAGI. This CDR3 contains 13 residues. V was trimmed by 10 bases and J by 1 base, leaving 13 bases between them. CDR3 in DNA: TGTGCCACTACAGAGAGTTTTAACTATGGCTACACCTTC. Its translation is CATTESFNYGYTF.

The gene calls are TRBV4-3 and TRBJ1-1, with no clear D. The V end lost 0 bases, the J end lost 11 bases, and 19 bases lay between the germline ends. The germline V gene has CDR1 LGHNA and CDR2 YSLEER. The CDR3 runs 15 residues. In nucleotides, the CDR3 is TGCGCCAGCAGCCAAGATCCGGGGTCTCGGATACCGGCTTTCTTT. It encodes CASSQDPGSRIPAFF.

This chain uses TRBV29-1 with TRBJ2-1; TRBD2 might be the D (7 bases). CDR3 size: 11 residues. Per the germline V gene, CDR1 is SQVTM and CDR2 is ANQGSEA. Between the trimmed V and J ends, which lost 2 bases and 15 bases, there was a span of 14 bases. The CDR3 DNA reads as TGCAGCGTTGAATCGGGGGGCTCCCGGTTCTTC. This sequence encodes CSVESGGSRFF.

The chain uses TRBV6-6 and TRBJ1-5; TRBD1 aligns across 7 bases. The V gene's germline CDR1 is MNHNY and CDR2 SVGAGI (reference sequence). The CDR3 sequence is 16 residues long. The junction had 10 bases not matched to a gene; V was cut back by 5 bases and J by 3 bases. CDR3 sequence reads: CASSKHRDRYNQPQHF. CDR3 DNA sequence: TGTGCCAGCAGTAAGCACCGGGACAGATACAATCAGCCCCAGCATTTT.

Details on this clone: Other DNA sequences of this sample code for an identical CDR3. The chain is built from TRBV9 and TRBJ1-6; the D is unclear. CDR1 SGDLS and CDR2 YYNGEE come from the germline V gene. With 0 bases removed from V and 13 bases from J, the gap between germline ends came to 8 bases. The CDR3 is 12 amino acids. Written as DNA, the CDR3 is TGTGCCAGCAGCGTAGCAGGTTCTCCCCTCCACTTT. It encodes CASSVAGSPLHF.

The rearrangement uses TRBV5-1 and TRBJ2-2; 9 bases agree with TRBD2. The CDR3 is 16 amino acids. J lost 2 bases, V lost 3 bases, and 5 bases had no gene match. Germline V gives CDR1 SGHRS, CDR2 YFSETQ. The CDR3 nucleotides are TGCGCCAGCAGCTCCTGCGGGGGGGGCAACACCGGGGAGCTGTTTTTT. It translates to CASSSCGGGNTGELFF.